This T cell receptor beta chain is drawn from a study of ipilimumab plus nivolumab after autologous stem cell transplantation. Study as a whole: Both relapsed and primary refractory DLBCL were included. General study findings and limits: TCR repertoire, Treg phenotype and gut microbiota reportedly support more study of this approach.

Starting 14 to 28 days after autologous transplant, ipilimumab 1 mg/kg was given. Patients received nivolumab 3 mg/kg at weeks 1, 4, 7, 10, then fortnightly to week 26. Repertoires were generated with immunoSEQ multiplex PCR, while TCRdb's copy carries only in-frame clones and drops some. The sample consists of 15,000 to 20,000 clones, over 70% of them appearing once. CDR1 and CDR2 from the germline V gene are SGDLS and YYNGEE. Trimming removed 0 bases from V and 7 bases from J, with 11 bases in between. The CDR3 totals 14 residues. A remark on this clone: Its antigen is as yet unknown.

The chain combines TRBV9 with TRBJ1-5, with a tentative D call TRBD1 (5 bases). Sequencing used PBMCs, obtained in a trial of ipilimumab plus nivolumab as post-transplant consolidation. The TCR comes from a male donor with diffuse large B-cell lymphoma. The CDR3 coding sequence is TGTGCCAGCAGCGTAGAAGGGACGGGGCAGCCCCAGCATTTT. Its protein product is CASSVEGTGQPQHF.